Listed here are 18 T cell receptor beta chains from one sample, sequenced in a study of OX40 agonist ivuxolimab in advanced cancers. The data were produced by immunoSEQ multiplex PCR, yet TCRdb's version contains in-frame clones alone and is incomplete. The profile covers 55,000 to 80,000 clones, with around nine tenths appearing a single time and approximately 2.1% taken by the ten largest. The source material was CD4+ or CD8+ T cells sorted from blood, sampled in a trial of the OX40 agonist ivuxolimab. These receptors were obtained from an adult with an advanced solid tumor such as melanoma, head and neck, liver or kidney cancer.

J is TRBJ1-2 and V is TRBV14; D unresolved. This CDR3 has 11 residues. V lost 0 bases to trimming and J lost 13 bases, with 9 bases between them. CDR1 and CDR2 (germline): SGHDN, FVKESK. The CDR3 loop reads CASSQDGRSTF. CDR3 sequence (DNA): TGTGCCAGCAGCCAAGACGGGAGGAGCACCTTC.

The chain has TRBV5-5 and TRBJ1-1; D perhaps matches TRBD1 (5 bases). From germline, CDR1 is SGHKS and CDR2 YYEKEE (reference sequence). This CDR3 spans 16 amino acids. Trimming stripped 0 bases from V and 11 bases from J, with 23 bases between. The CDR3: CASSLEVGRPLSGAFF. For the CDR3, the DNA is TGTGCCAGCAGCTTGGAAGTCGGCAGGCCCCTATCAGGGGCTTTCTTT.

The J gene is TRBJ1-5, the V gene TRBV19; D remains unclear. V lost 3 bases, J lost 4 bases, and 10 bases lay in between. The CDR3 spans 14 residues. The germline gives CDR1 LNHDA, CDR2 SQIVND (reference sequence). CDR3 in amino acids: CASSMELKNQPQHF. The CDR3 coding sequence is TGTGCCAGTAGTATGGAGCTAAAAAATCAGCCCCAGCATTTT.

V gene TRBV5-4 combines with J gene TRBJ2-3; 7 nucleotides align to TRBD2. Unmatched junction bases numbered 2, after V lost 1 base and J lost 3 bases. The germline V gene encodes CDR1 SGHNT and CDR2 YYREEE (reference sequence). This CDR3 spans 14 amino acids. This CDR3 reads CASSLWGGTDTQYF. The CDR3 bases are TGTGCCAGCAGCTTGTGGGGGGGAACAGATACGCAGTATTTT.

The chain uses TRBV15 and TRBJ2-1; D possibly corresponds to TRBD2 (7 bases). This CDR3 is 14 amino acids long. Germline V gene sequence: CDR1 LNHNV, CDR2 YYDKDF (reference sequence). V was pared by 2 bases and J by 5 bases, with 10 bases between. CDR3 nucleotide sequence: TGTGCCACCAGCAGACGGGGGGCGGACAATGAGCAGTTCTTC. It encodes CATSRRGADNEQFF. The variable domain in full, completed from reference TRBV15 and TRBJ2-1, reads DAMVIQNPRYQVTQFGKPVTLSCSQTLNHNVMYWYQQKSSQAPKLLFHYYDKDFNNEADTPDNFQSRRPNTSFCFLDIRSPGLGDTAMYLCATSRRGADNEQFFGPGTRLTVL.

This clone has just a few counts. This chain uses TRBV5-1 with TRBJ1-2; D unclear. Germline values: CDR1 SGHRS, CDR2 YFSETQ. The CDR3 runs 13 residues. Trimming took 4 bases from V and 4 from J, leaving 11 bases between them. CDR3 protein: CASSADMGYGYTF. For the CDR3, the DNA is TGCGCCAGCAGCGCCGACATGGGCTATGGCTACACCTTC.

This clone occurred a few times. The V call is TRBV28, the J call TRBJ2-2; the D gene is possibly TRBD1 (6 bases). The CDR3 consists of 17 residues. Germline V CDR1 and CDR2: MDHEN, SYDVKM. V was clipped by 0 bases and J by 6 bases, with 17 bases between them. CDR3 DNA sequence: TGTGCCAGCAGTTTATGGTCCCTAGCTGGGGGCCCCGGGGAGCTGTTTTTT. Its protein product is CASSLWSLAGGPGELFF. The full variable domain, in which reference TRBV28 and TRBJ2-2 provide the parts outside the CDR3, is DVKVTQSSRYLVKRTGEKVFLECVQDMDHENMFWYRQDPGLGLRLIYFSYDVKMKEKGDIPEGYSVSREKKERFSLILESASTNQTSMYLCASSLWSLAGGPGELFFGEGSRLTVL.

A remark on this clone: This sample also contains other DNA sequences that code for the same CDR3. V gene TRBV18 combines with J gene TRBJ1-6, with unresolved D. CDR1 is KGHSH, CDR2 LQKENI, per germline. CDR3 length equals 14 residues. V shed 6 bases and J shed 5 bases, with 11 bases lying between them. CDR3: CASSPDINNSPLHF. The CDR3 bases are TGTGCCAGCTCCCCAGACATTAATAATTCACCCCTCCACTTT.

This sequence joins TRBV19 and TRBJ1-2, with 7 nucleotides matching TRBD1. V shed 3 bases, J shed 5 bases, and the junction held 9 bases outside the gene matches. Germline V CDR1 and CDR2: LNHDA, SQIVND (reference sequence). The CDR3 totals 15 residues. The CDR3 sequence: CASSIPGDRIYGYTF. DNA for the CDR3: TGTGCCAGTAGTATCCCCGGGGACAGAATTTATGGCTACACCTTC. The full variable domain, rest sourced from reference TRBV19 and TRBJ1-2, is DGGITQSPKYLFRKEGQNVTLSCEQNLNHDAMYWYRQDPGQGLRLIYYSQIVNDFQKGDIAEGYSVSREKKESFPLTVTSAQKNPTAFYLCASSIPGDRIYGYTFGSGTRLTVV.

The chain carries TRBV4-3 and TRBJ1-3; TRBD1 aligns across 9 bases. CDR3 length: 15 amino acids. Germline CDR1 reads LGHNA; CDR2 reads YSLEER. V dropped 5 bases and J dropped 2; count of bases not matched to a gene: 4. DNA of the CDR3: TGCGCCAGCAGCAGGGACAGGGTCCCTGGAAACACCATATATTTT. Translation gives CASSRDRVPGNTIYF.

V usage is TRBV19 and J usage is TRBJ2-1, with TRBD2 matching over 9 bases. The junction had 15 bases not matched to a gene; V was cut back by 5 bases and J by 7 bases. CDR1 and CDR2 (germline): LNHDA, SQIVND (reference sequence). The CDR3 has 17 residues. CDR3 bases: TGTGCCAGTAGTTCCCGTGTAGCGGGAGACATGAGGAATGAGCAGTTCTTC. This sequence encodes CASSSRVAGDMRNEQFF. The full variable domain, completed using reference TRBV19 and TRBJ2-1, is DGGITQSPKYLFRKEGQNVTLSCEQNLNHDAMYWYRQDPGQGLRLIYYSQIVNDFQKGDIAEGYSVSREKKESFPLTVTSAQKNPTAFYLCASSSRVAGDMRNEQFFGPGTRLTVL.

The chain carries TRBV7-3 and TRBJ2-3; D is possibly TRBD2 (5 bases). In germline, CDR1 is SGHTA, CDR2 FQGTGA. The CDR3 is 13 amino acids. V gave up 2 bases and J gave up 5 bases, with 8 bases separating them. The CDR3 sequence is CASSLGGQDTQYF. The CDR3 bases are TGTGCCAGCAGCTTAGGAGGCCAAGATACGCAGTATTTT.

V gene TRBV5-1 combines with J gene TRBJ2-5; D remains ambiguous. V gave up 5 bases and J gave up 2 bases, with 10 bases separating them. The CDR3 sequence is 13 residues long. In germline, CDR1 is SGHRS, CDR2 YFSETQ. CDR3 region: CASRKAVQETQYF. DNA of the CDR3: TGCGCCAGCAGGAAGGCAGTTCAAGAGACCCAGTACTTC. The variable domain in full, with the rest retrieved from reference TRBV5-1 and TRBJ2-5, is KAGVTQTPRYLIKTRGQQVTLSCSPISGHRSVSWYQQTPGQGLQFLFEYFSETQRNKGNFPGRFSGRQFSNSRSEMNVSTLELGDSALYLCASRKAVQETQYFGPGTRLLVL.

The chain couples TRBV5-6 to TRBJ2-5; TRBD2 might be the D (5 bases). CDR1 SGHDT and CDR2 YYEEEE come from the germline V gene. This CDR3 region has 15 residues. V shed 6 bases and J shed 3 bases, with 18 bases lying between them. CDR3 in DNA: TGTGCCAGCAACAGCCCGACCCCGGGGAAAGAGACCCAGTACTTC. It encodes CASNSPTPGKETQYF.

The V call is TRBV2, the J call TRBJ2-5, with 7 bases identical to TRBD2. Germline CDR1 SNHLY, CDR2 FYNNEI. J lost 5 bases, V lost 0 bases, and 3 bases had no gene match. This CDR3 has 14 amino acids. The chain's CDR3 is CASSEAWGGETQYF. The CDR3 nucleotides read TGTGCCAGCAGTGAAGCGTGGGGGGGGGAGACCCAGTACTTC. Drawing the rest from reference TRBV2 and TRBJ2-5, the complete variable domain is EPEVTQTPSHQVTQMGQEVILRCVPISNHLYFYWYRQILGQKVEFLVSFYNNEISEKSEIFDDQFSVERPDGSNFTLKIRSTKLEDSAMYFCASSEAWGGETQYFGPGTRLLVL.

The V call is TRBV5-1, the J call TRBJ2-7; D is possibly TRBD2 (7 bases). The CDR3 runs to 13 residues. Trimming took off 6 bases at V and 3 bases at J, with 13 bases between the two ends. Germline CDR1 reads SGHRS; CDR2 reads YFSETQ. Here the CDR3 DNA reads TGCGCCAGCAAGAGGGGGGGCAACTACGAGCAGTACTTC. Translated: CASKRGGNYEQYF.

This chain connects TRBV2 to TRBJ2-1, with no clear D. V was clipped by 8 bases and J by 5 bases, with 10 bases between them. Germline V CDR1 and CDR2: SNHLY, FYNNEI. The CDR3 has 12 residues. Here the CDR3 reads CASSPEDNEQFF. Written as DNA, the CDR3 is TGTGCCAGCTCACCGGAAGACAATGAGCAGTTCTTC.

This sequence joins TRBV7-9 and TRBJ2-1; D unclear. CDR3 length: 14 amino acids. Trimming cost V 3 bases and J 6 bases, with 12 bases left between them. Looked up from germline, CDR1 is SEHNR and CDR2 is FQNEAQ (reference sequence). CDR3 sequence: CASSLGTASNEQFF. In DNA form, the CDR3 reads TGTGCCAGCAGCTTGGGTACCGCCTCCAATGAGCAGTTCTTC.